The 15 T cell receptor beta chains listed next were all sequenced from one sample in a study of blood T cells in healthy people across ages. A J-beta primer mix and a sample-barcoded 5' primer were used in a second PCR of about 7 to 12 cycles. TCRdb passed the 5' RACE reads through MiXCR, listing each CDR3 protein once. Counted here are more than 500,000 distinct CDR3 sequences, about 25% occurring once; the ten biggest clones make up approximately 3.7%. The same data also contributed to another study, on T cells of mothers and their children.

The sequenced material came from blood. The receptors derive from a boy between 2 and 10 years old in good health.

This rearrangement joins TRBV24-1 to TRBJ2-2; D gene uncertain. V was trimmed by 5 bases and J by 3 bases, leaving 9 bases between them. CDR1 KGHDR and CDR2 SFDVKD come from the germline V gene. The CDR3 loop spans 14 amino acids. CDR3 nucleotides: TGTGCCACCAGTGGTTGGACGGACACCGGGGAGCTGTTTTTT. Protein sequence: CATSGWTDTGELFF.

The chain links TRBV10-3 to TRBJ1-1; unclear D gene. The germline gives CDR1 ENHRY, CDR2 SYGVKD. V shed 0 bases and J shed 4 bases, with 9 bases lying between them. This CDR3 spans 14 amino acids. The CDR3 loop reads CAISESKTFTEAFF. CDR3 DNA: TGTGCCATCAGTGAGTCGAAGACTTTCACTGAAGCTTTCTTT.

The rearrangement uses TRBV15 and TRBJ2-7; TRBD2 matches 7 bases. Per germline, CDR1 LNHNV and CDR2 YYDKDF (reference sequence). The J segment lost 3 bases and the V segment lost 0 bases, leaving 2 bases of the junction unmatched. The CDR3 spans 14 residues. The CDR3 nucleotides read TGTGCCACCAGCAGAGACGGGGGGAACTACGAGCAGTACTTC. This translates into CATSRDGGNYEQYF.

This sequence joins TRBV7-2 and TRBJ2-1, with TRBD2 identical over 8 bases. Germline V gene lookup returns CDR1 SGHTA and CDR2 FQGNSA. This CDR3 comprises 15 residues. J was trimmed by 7 bases and V by 1 base; bases with no gene match: 6. As DNA, the CDR3 is TGTGCCAGCAGCTTAGGTCAGCGGGAGTTTAATGAGCAGTTCTTC. Translating gives CASSLGQREFNEQFF.

This chain's CDR3 is CASSSGQGGQYF. DNA of the CDR3: TGTGCCAGCAGTTCCGGACAGGGTGGGCAGTACTTC. The chain employs TRBV6-5 and TRBJ2-5; 8 bases line up with TRBD1. There are 12 residues in the CDR3. The J segment lost 11 bases and the V segment lost 4 bases, leaving 6 bases of the junction unmatched. The germline V gene encodes CDR1 MNHEY and CDR2 SVGAGI.

A few counts support this clonotype. The chain joins TRBV28 to TRBJ2-2; D gene uncertain. Germline V gives CDR1 MDHEN, CDR2 SYDVKM. The V and J ends lost 6 bases and 7 bases respectively, with 15 bases between them. The CDR3 is made up of 14 amino acids. CDR3 sequence: CASSPPPFGGELFF. CDR3 nucleotides: TGTGCCAGCAGCCCCCCCCCCTTTGGCGGGGAGCTGTTTTTT.

The genes are TRBV30 and TRBJ2-7; TRBD2 matches 12 bases. This CDR3 spans 16 amino acids. Germline V CDR1 and CDR2: GTSNPN, SVGIG (reference sequence). J was trimmed by 1 base and V by 4 bases; bases with no gene match: 8. The CDR3: CAWKGPLAGGSYEQYF. The CDR3 DNA follows: TGTGCCTGGAAAGGTCCCCTAGCGGGGGGGTCCTACGAGCAGTACTTC.

The chain couples TRBV7-3 to TRBJ2-1, with 9 bases matching TRBD1. Looked up from germline, CDR1 is SGHTA and CDR2 is FQGTGA. V was clipped by 3 bases and J by 5 bases; unmatched bases: 8. The CDR3 has 16 residues. The CDR3: CASSLPPGQGDNEQFF. The CDR3 nucleotides are TGTGCCAGCAGCTTGCCGCCGGGACAGGGAGACAATGAGCAGTTCTTC.

This clonotype was seen only a few times. V usage is TRBV2 and J usage is TRBJ2-7; D is undetermined. Germline V gives CDR1 SNHLY, CDR2 FYNNEI. Trimming took 10 bases from V and 4 from J, leaving 20 bases between them. This CDR3 contains 14 residues. The CDR3, as DNA: TGTGCCACCCTCCCTCAAATGGGGATATACGAGCAGTACTTC. Translating it yields CATLPQMGIYEQYF.

The chain joins TRBV6-1 to TRBJ1-2, with no clear D. CDR3 size: 11 residues. Germline V gives CDR1 MNHNS, CDR2 SASEGT. Between the trimmed V and J ends, which lost 10 bases and 4 bases, there was a span of 10 bases. CDR3 region: CAITDGYGYTF. The CDR3 DNA sequence: TGTGCCATTACAGACGGCTATGGCTACACCTTC.

The chain carries TRBV5-5 and TRBJ2-4; D remains unclear. CDR1 SGHKS and CDR2 YYEKEE come from the germline V gene (reference sequence). This CDR3 spans 14 amino acids. V was pared by 4 bases and J by 1 base, with 9 bases between. The CDR3 here is CASSAIGAKNIQYF. The CDR3 DNA sequence: TGTGCCAGCAGCGCCATAGGGGCCAAAAACATTCAGTACTTC.

The chain links TRBV20-1 to TRBJ2-4; possibly TRBD1 for D (6 bases). The V end lost 6 bases, the J end lost 10 bases, and 13 bases lay between the germline ends. The CDR3 covers 11 residues. CDR1 is DFQATT and CDR2 is SNEGSKA in the germline V gene (reference sequence). Here the CDR3 reads CSAGADSIQYF. The DNA for the CDR3 is TGCAGTGCCGGGGCGGACAGTATTCAGTACTTC.

The chain uses TRBV5-1 and TRBJ1-4, with D maybe TRBD1 (5 bases). V was cut by 3 bases and J by 7 bases, with 16 bases left in between. The germline V gene has CDR1 SGHRS and CDR2 YFSETQ. There are 15 residues in the CDR3. DNA of the CDR3: TGCGCCAGCAGCTCAACAGGCCAGCCAAGTGAAAAACTGTTTTTT. It codes for CASSSTGQPSEKLFF.

This clonotype was seen repeatedly, ten times or more. This sequence joins TRBV3-1 and TRBJ1-5, with D hard to call. CDR3 length equals 13 residues. V dropped 4 bases and J dropped 7 bases, with 11 bases sitting between them. Germline V gives CDR1 LGHDT, CDR2 YNNKEL (reference sequence). The CDR3 nucleotides are TGTGCCAGCAGCCCCGACGGAACCCAGCCCCAGCATTTT. Translation: CASSPDGTQPQHF.

The rearrangement uses TRBV14 and TRBJ1-1; tentative D call: TRBD1 (5 bases). CDR3 length: 15 amino acids. From germline, CDR1 is SGHDN and CDR2 FVKESK. V was clipped by 3 bases and J by 3 bases, with 14 bases between them. The CDR3 DNA is TGTGCCAGCAGCCACCTGGCCAGGGCGGACACTGAAGCTTTCTTT. Translating it yields CASSHLARADTEAFF.